This T cell receptor (beta chain) was obtained from a study of T-cell reconstitution after alpha-beta-depleted transplantation in children. There are many counts of this clonotype. No antigen is known for it. Trimming removed 1 base at V and 7 bases at J, with 2 bases between. In germline, CDR1 is MNHEY, CDR2 SVGEGT. CDR3 length: 11 residues. Findings and limits, study-wide: By about two months after transplant, alpha-beta T cells reportedly arose from several hundred graft clones that had expanded. The authors attributed T-cell counts and diversity one year after transplant mostly to newly produced T cells. Surviving recipient T cells and intrathymic progenitors accounted for some patients' high TCRbeta diversity at day 60.

A library of TCRbeta sequences, prepared with unique molecular identifiers, was generated. TCRdb used MiXCR to reprocess the PCR reads, holding one entry per CDR3 protein. Among about 200,000 distinct CDR3 sequences listed, about 7% were seen once. The rearrangement joins TRBV6-2 or TRBV6-3 to TRBJ2-1; D gene unclear. This sequence was found in a boy between 2 and 15 years old with acute lymphoblastic leukemia, due to receive a stem cell transplant. The sample consisted of PBMCs, taken before TCRalphabeta/CD19-depleted stem cell transplant. CDR3 bases: TGTGCCAGCAGTTACTTTAATGAGCAGTTCTTC. Residues: CASSYFNEQFF.